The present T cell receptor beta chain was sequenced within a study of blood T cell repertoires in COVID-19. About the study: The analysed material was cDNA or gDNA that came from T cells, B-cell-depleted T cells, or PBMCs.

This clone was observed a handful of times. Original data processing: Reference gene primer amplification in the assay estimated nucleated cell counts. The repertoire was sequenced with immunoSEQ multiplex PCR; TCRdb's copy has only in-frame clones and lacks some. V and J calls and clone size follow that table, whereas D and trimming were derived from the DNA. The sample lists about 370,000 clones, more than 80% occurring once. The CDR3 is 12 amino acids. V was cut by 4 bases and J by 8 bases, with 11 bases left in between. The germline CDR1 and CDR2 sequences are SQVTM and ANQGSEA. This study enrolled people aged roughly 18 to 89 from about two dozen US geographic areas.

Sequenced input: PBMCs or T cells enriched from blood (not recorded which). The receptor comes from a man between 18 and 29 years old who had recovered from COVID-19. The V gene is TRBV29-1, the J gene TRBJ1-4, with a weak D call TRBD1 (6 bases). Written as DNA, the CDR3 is TGCAGCGTTGCCAGGGGTGGGGAAAAACTGTTTTTT. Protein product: CSVARGGEKLFF.